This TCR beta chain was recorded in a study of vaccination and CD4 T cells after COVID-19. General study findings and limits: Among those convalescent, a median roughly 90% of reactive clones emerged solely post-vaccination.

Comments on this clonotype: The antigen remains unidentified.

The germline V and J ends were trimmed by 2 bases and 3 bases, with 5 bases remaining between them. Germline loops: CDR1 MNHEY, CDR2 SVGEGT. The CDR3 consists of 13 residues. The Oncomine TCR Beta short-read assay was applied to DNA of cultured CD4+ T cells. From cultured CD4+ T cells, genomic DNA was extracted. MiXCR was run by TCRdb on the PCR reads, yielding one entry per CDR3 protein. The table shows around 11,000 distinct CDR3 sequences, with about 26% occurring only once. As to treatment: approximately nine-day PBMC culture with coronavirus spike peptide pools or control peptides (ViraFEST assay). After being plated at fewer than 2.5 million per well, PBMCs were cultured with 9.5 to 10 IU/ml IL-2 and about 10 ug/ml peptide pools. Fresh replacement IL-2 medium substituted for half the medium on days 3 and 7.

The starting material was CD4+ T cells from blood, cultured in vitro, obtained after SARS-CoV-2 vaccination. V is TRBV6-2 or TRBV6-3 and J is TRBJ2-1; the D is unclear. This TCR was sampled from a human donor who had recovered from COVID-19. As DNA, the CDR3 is TGTGCCAGCAGTTACGATTACTACAATGAGCAGTTCTTC. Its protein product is CASSYDYYNEQFF.